This is a list of T cell receptor beta chains from one sample in a study of PD-1 blockade in classical Hodgkin lymphoma. Profiling relied on immunoSEQ multiplex PCR, and the TCRdb table lists in-frame clones only, not all of them. The profile shows more than 10,000 clones, approximately 91% of them singletons. The source was CD4+ T cells from blood, collected before the fourth cycle of nivolumab. The receptors originated from a human donor with classical Hodgkin lymphoma. CDR3s include the opening cysteine and the closing phenylalanine or tryptophan. D genes are given only for firm matches. Clone size, where shown, is once, few, many, or a class for clones that have expanded.

TRBV6-5,TRBD1,TRBJ2-2,few,TGTGCCAGCAGTAGACAGGGCGCGAACACCGGGGAGCTGTTTTTT,CASSRQGANTGELFF
TRBV7-3,TRBD1,TRBJ2-3,-,TGTGCCAGCAGCTTAGCCGGGACAGGTGACACAGATACGCAGTATTTT,CASSLAGTGDTDTQYF
TRBV10-2,TRBD1,TRBJ2-7,-,TGCGCCAGCAGTGAGGAAACAGGGGGCTACGAGCAGTACTTC,CASSEETGGYEQYF
TRBV9,TRBD1,TRBJ1-5,-,TGTGCCAGCAGCGTAGCTACAGGGGTTGGCCAGCCCCAGCATTTT,CASSVATGVGQPQHF
TRBV19,-,TRBJ2-5,-,TGTGCCAGTAGTATAGGGGGGCTTGAGACCCAGTACTTC,CASSIGGLETQYF
TRBV5-1,-,TRBJ1-2,once,TGCGCCAGCAGCAAAGCCAGTTCTAACTATGGCTACACCTTC,CASSKASSNYGYTF
TRBV5-1,TRBD1,TRBJ1-2,once,TGCGCCAGCAGACCCGGGACAGGTGAAGGCTACACCTTC,CASRPGTGEGYTF
TRBV6-5,TRBD1,TRBJ1-6,-,TGTGCCAGCAGTTACGACGGGACAGCTTCTAATTCACCCCTCCACTTT,CASSYDGTASNSPLHF
TRBV28,-,TRBJ1-5,-,TGTGCCAGCAGTTTTAGCGGGGTGGGTCAGCCCCAGCATTTT,CASSFSGVGQPQHF
TRBV28,-,TRBJ1-1,-,TGTGCCAGCAGTTTCCCTGGGGACACTGAAGCTTTCTTT,CASSFPGDTEAFF
TRBV28,-,TRBJ1-2,-,TGTGCCAGCAGTTCGCAAAGGGGGGCTGGCTACACCTTC,CASSSQRGAGYTF
TRBV11-3,-,TRBJ2-2,few,TGTGCCAGCAGCTTAGGGCCGAACACCGGGGAGCTGTTTTTT,CASSLGPNTGELFF
TRBV9,-,TRBJ2-1,-,TGTGCCAGCTCTTCACTAGCCTCCAATGAGCAGTTCTTC,CASSSLASNEQFF
TRBV5-1,TRBD2,TRBJ2-7,-,TGCGCCAGCAGCCCGAGCGGGGACTCCTACGAGCAGTACTTC,CASSPSGDSYEQYF
TRBV9,-,TRBJ2-1,-,TGTGCCAGCAGCGTCATCGGCAGCGATGAGCAGTTCTTC,CASSVIGSDEQFF
TRBV2,-,TRBJ2-7,once,TGTGCCAGCAAGACAGACAATGGTCCCTACGAGCAGTACTTC,CASKTDNGPYEQYF
TRBV7-2,-,TRBJ2-7,-,TGTGCCAGCAGCCGGGACAAAACCTACGAGCAGTACTTC,CASSRDKTYEQYF
TRBV7-9,TRBD2,TRBJ2-1,-,TGTGCCAGCAGCTTGTGGGGGGGTATCTCCTACAATGAGCAGTTCTTC,CASSLWGGISYNEQFF
TRBV5-1,-,TRBJ1-4,-,TGCGCCAGCAGGGGGGACGTGGGGTCCCATGAAAAACTGTTTTTT,CASRGDVGSHEKLFF
TRBV6-1,-,TRBJ1-5,-,TGTGCCAGCAGTGAGAGTAGCAATCAGCCCCAGCATTTT,CASSESSNQPQHF
TRBV6-5,TRBD2,TRBJ2-5,-,TGTGCCAGCAGTTACGGCGGGAGTCGAAAGACCCAGTACTTC,CASSYGGSRKTQYF
TRBV27,-,TRBJ2-7,-,TGTGCCAGCAGTTTATCGGGAACAGGGACGGGATACGAGCAGTACTTC,CASSLSGTGTGYEQYF
TRBV7-2,TRBD2,TRBJ2-3,-,TGTGCCAGCAGCTTACCCACGGGGGGATCAGATACGCAGTATTTT,CASSLPTGGSDTQYF
TRBV27,TRBD2,TRBJ2-5,once,TGTGCCAGCAGTTTACTGGCGGGGGGAGAGACCCAGTACTTC,CASSLLAGGETQYF
TRBV28,-,TRBJ2-2,-,TGTGCCAGCACCTCCTCGGGGATTAAACCGAACACCGGGGAGCTGTTTTTT,CASTSSGIKPNTGELFF
TRBV10-3,-,TRBJ2-2,-,TGTGCCATCAGTGAGGGGACCCCCGGGGAGCTGTTTTTT,CAISEGTPGELFF
TRBV7-7,TRBD1,TRBJ2-3,-,TGTGCCAGCAGCCTGGGACAGGGTAGAACAGATACGCAGTATTTT,CASSLGQGRTDTQYF
TRBV5-4,TRBD1,TRBJ1-6,-,TGTGCCAGCAGCCGGGACAGTAATTCACCCCTCCACTTT,CASSRDSNSPLHF
TRBV10-3,TRBD2,TRBJ2-7,-,TGTGCCATCACTAGCGGGGGGGCTACCTACGAGCAGTACTTC,CAITSGGATYEQYF
TRBV5-1,-,TRBJ2-5,-,TGCGCCAGCAGCCGGGGGGCTGCAGAAGAGACCCAGTACTTC,CASSRGAAEETQYF
TRBV5-1,TRBD1,TRBJ2-5,-,TGCGCCAGCAGCTTGGGCCAGGGGGCAGTCCAAGAGACCCAGTACTTC,CASSLGQGAVQETQYF
TRBV11-2,TRBD2,TRBJ2-7,-,TGTGCCAGCAGCCTCGCCGGGACTAGCGGGGCCTACTACGAGCAGTACTTC,CASSLAGTSGAYYEQYF
TRBV18,-,TRBJ1-2,-,TGTGCCAGCTCACCCTTACAGGGTGGTGGGGACTATGGCTACACCTTC,CASSPLQGGGDYGYTF
TRBV18,-,TRBJ2-7,-,TGTGCCAGCTCACCCACCCCCAGTGCCTACGAGCAGTACTTC,CASSPTPSAYEQYF
TRBV7-3,TRBD2,TRBJ2-3,-,TGTGCCAGCAGCTCCCTAGCGGGAGGTCCAGATACGCAGTATTTT,CASSSLAGGPDTQYF
TRBV5-1,-,TRBJ2-5,-,TGCGCCAGCAGCTTGGGTGGGGTCCAAGAGACCCAGTACTTC,CASSLGGVQETQYF
TRBV7-9,TRBD1,TRBJ1-5,-,TGTGCCAGCAGCCCAACCGGGACAGGGACAGCCCAGCATTTT,CASSPTGTGTAQHF
TRBV6-5,-,TRBJ1-1,-,TGTGCCAGCTGGACAGCAGGGCTTAGAGCTTTCTTT,CASWTAGLRAFF
TRBV9,TRBD1,TRBJ1-3,-,TGTGCCAGCAGCGTAGCGGGGACAGTTTCTGGAAACACCATATATTTT,CASSVAGTVSGNTIYF
TRBV5-1,-,TRBJ2-5,-,TGCGCCAGCAGTCCTACAGGGTTGCAAGAGACCCAGTACTTC,CASSPTGLQETQYF
TRBV19,-,TRBJ2-3,few,TGTGCTACGAGGGCTACTTCGTCAGATACGCAGTATTTT,CATRATSSDTQYF
TRBV29-1,TRBD1,TRBJ1-6,-,TGCAGCGTTCGAGGACAGGATAATTCACCCCTCCACTTT,CSVRGQDNSPLHF